This TCR beta chain stems from a study of post-analysis software for immune sequencing data. Whole-study findings and limits: Comparison of patients with controls showed a handful of TRBV segments more frequent in patients, TRBV5-6, TRBV5-1 and TRBV20-1 among them. For normalized Chao1 diversity, multiple sclerosis patients scored significantly lower than controls did. Those samples that were prepared in the same batch co-clustered strongly by F measure.

Turning to this clonotype: Its target is not known.

The ends lost 3 bases at V and 8 bases at J; junction bases unmatched: 9. The CDR3 consists of 13 residues. Per the germline V gene, CDR1 is DFQATT and CDR2 is SNEGSKA (reference sequence). Carried by the TCR beta cDNA libraries were unique molecular identifiers. Starting from around 0.96 to 9.9 million T cells, the study yielded about 500,000 cDNA molecules. Via MiXCR, TCRdb re-called the PCR reads, giving one row per CDR3 protein. The profile shows more than 500,000 distinct CDR3 sequences, around a third of them singletons. The clonotype was recovered from a girl aged 2 to 17 with multiple sclerosis. The V call is TRBV20-1, the J call TRBJ1-2, with 7 nucleotides matching TRBD1. The sample comprised blood. Here the CDR3 DNA reads TGCAGTGCTAGCCCCACAGGGGTTGACGGCTACACCTTC. It is translated as CSASPTGVDGYTF.